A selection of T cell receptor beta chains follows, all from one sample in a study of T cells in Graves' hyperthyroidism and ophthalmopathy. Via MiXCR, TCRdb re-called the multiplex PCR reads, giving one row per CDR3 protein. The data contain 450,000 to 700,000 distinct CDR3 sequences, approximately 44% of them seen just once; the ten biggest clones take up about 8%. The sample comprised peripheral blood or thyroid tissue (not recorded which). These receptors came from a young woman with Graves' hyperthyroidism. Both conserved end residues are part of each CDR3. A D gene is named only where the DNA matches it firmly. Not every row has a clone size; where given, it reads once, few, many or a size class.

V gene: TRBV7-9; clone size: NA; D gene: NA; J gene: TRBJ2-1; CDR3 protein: CASSPLPGRQQFF; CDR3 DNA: TGTGCCAGCAGCCCTCTCCCGGGGAGGCAGCAGTTCTTC
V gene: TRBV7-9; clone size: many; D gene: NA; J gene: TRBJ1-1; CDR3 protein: CASSGLTGFTEAFF; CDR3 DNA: TGTGCCAGCAGCGGCTTGACAGGATTCACTGAAGCTTTCTTT
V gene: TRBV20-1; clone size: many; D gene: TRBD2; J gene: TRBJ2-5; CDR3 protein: CSASNGGSPPETQYF; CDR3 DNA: TGCAGTGCTAGTAATGGCGGGAGCCCTCCGGAGACCCAGTACTTC
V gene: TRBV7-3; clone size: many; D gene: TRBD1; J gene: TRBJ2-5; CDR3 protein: CASSPGDRGTQETQYF; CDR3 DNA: TGTGCCAGCAGCCCCGGGGACAGGGGGACCCAAGAGACCCAGTACTTC
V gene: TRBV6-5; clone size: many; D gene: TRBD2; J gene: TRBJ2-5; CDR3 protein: CASSSWTSSQETQYF; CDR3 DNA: TGTGCCAGCAGTTCCTGGACTAGCTCGCAAGAGACCCAGTACTTC
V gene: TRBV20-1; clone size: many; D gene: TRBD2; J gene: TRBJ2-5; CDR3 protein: CSAAKPLPGRGTQYF; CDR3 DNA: TGCAGTGCTGCGAAACCGCTACCGGGGAGGGGGACCCAGTACTTC
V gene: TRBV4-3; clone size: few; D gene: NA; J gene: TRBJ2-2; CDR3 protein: CASSQDPQGPLSGELFF; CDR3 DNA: TGCGCCAGCAGCCAAGATCCCCAGGGACCCTTGTCCGGGGAGCTGTTTTTT
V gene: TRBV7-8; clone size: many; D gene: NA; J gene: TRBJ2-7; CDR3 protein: CASSPLRASYEQYF; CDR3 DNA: TGTGCCAGCAGCCCCCTGCGGGCATCCTACGAGCAGTACTTC
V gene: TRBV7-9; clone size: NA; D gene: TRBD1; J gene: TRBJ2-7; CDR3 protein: CASSSRTGTGGNEQYF; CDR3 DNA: TGTGCCAGCAGCTCAAGAACCGGGACAGGGGGCAACGAGCAGTACTTC
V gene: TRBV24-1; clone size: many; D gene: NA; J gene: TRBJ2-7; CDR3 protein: CATSDGWGSSYEQYF; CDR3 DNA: TGTGCCACCAGTGATGGGTGGGGATCTTCCTACGAGCAGTACTTC
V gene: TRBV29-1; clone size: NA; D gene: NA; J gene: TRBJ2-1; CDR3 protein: CSVGDFGNEQFF; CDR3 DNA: TGCAGCGTTGGAGACTTTGGTAATGAGCAGTTCTTC
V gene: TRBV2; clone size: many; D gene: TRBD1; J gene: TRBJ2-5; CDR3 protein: CASSKDRAPQETQYF; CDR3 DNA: TGTGCCAGCAGCAAAGACAGGGCCCCCCAAGAGACCCAGTACTTC
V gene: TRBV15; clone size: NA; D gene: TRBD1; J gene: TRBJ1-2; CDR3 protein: CATSSRGNGYTF; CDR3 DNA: TGTGCCACCAGCAGCAGGGGGAATGGCTACACCTTC
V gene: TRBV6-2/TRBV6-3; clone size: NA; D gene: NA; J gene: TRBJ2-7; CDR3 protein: CASSLTEMVLSPYF; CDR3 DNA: TGTGCCAGCAGCTTAACAGAGATGGTCCTTTCTCCGTACTTC
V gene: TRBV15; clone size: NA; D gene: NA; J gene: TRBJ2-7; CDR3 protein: CATSRAGWGAHEQYF; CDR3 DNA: TGTGCCACCAGCAGAGCGGGATGGGGGGCCCACGAGCAGTACTTC
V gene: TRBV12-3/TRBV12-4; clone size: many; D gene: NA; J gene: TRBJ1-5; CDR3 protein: CASSSWDSGGGQPQHF; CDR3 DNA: TGTGCCAGCAGTTCCTGGGACTCCGGAGGGGGTCAGCCCCAGCATTTT
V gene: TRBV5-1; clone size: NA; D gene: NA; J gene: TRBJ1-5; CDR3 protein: CASSLDPGVEWPQHF; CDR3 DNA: TGCGCCAGCAGCTTGGACCCAGGGGTTGAGTGGCCCCAGCATTTT
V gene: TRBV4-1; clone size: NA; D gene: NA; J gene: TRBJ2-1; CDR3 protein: CASSQDRAGDYNEQFF; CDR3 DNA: TGCGCCAGCAGCCAAGACCGAGCGGGTGATTACAATGAGCAGTTCTTC
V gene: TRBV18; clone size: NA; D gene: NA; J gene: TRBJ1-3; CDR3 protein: CASSPIRSGSGNTIYF; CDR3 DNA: TGTGCCAGCTCACCCATAAGATCGGGGTCTGGAAACACCATATATTTT
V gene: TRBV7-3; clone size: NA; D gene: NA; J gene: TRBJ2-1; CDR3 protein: CASSPWTGSDEQFF; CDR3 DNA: TGTGCCAGCAGCCCTTGGACCGGCAGCGATGAGCAGTTCTTC
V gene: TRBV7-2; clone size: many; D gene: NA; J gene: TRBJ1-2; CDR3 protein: CASSLPSPLGMRGYGYTF; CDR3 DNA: TGTGCCAGCAGCTTACCTTCCCCGCTCGGCATGAGAGGCTATGGCTACACCTTC
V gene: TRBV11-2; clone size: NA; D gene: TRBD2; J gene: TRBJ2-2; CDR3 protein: CASSPLSGPNTGELFF; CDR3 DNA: TGTGCCAGCAGCCCCCTTAGCGGGCCGAACACCGGGGAGCTGTTTTTT
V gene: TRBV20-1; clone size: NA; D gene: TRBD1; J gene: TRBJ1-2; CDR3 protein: CSARESGTTGGGYTF; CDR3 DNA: TGCAGTGCTAGAGAGAGCGGGACGACAGGGGGTGGCTACACCTTC
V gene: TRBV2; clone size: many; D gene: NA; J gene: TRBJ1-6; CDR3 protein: CASRRSGTPESSSYNSPLHF; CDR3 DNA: TGTGCCAGCAGGAGGTCCGGGACACCCGAGAGTAGCTCCTATAATTCACCCCTCCACTTT
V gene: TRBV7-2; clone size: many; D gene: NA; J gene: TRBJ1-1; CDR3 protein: CASSLGGGKRNTEAFF; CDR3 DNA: TGTGCCAGCAGCTTAGGGGGGGGAAAGAGGAACACTGAAGCTTTCTTT
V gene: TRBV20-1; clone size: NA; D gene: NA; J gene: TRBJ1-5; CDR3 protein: CSVTGLAGHEHF; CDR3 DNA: TGCAGTGTAACCGGACTAGCGGGCCACGAGCATTTT
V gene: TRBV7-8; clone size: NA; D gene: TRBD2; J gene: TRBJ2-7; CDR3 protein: CASSLEAPGGEQYF; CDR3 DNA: TGTGCCAGCAGCTTAGAGGCTCCGGGGGGGGAGCAGTACTTC
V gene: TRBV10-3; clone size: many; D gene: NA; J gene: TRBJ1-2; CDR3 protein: CAISESLGPRRDGYTF; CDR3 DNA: TGTGCCATCAGTGAGTCGTTGGGCCCGCGGAGGGATGGCTACACCTTC
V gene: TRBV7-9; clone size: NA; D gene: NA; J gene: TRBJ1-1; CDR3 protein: CASSFTGRDTEAFF; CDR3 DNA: TGTGCCAGCAGCTTTACAGGGAGGGACACTGAAGCTTTCTTT
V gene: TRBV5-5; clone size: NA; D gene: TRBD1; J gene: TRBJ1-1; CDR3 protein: CASSLDWAGGMNTEAFF; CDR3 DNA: TGTGCCAGCAGCTTAGATTGGGCAGGGGGAATGAACACTGAAGCTTTCTTT
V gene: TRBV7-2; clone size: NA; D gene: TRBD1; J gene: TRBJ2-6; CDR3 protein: CASRHIQGPTGLPF; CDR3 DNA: TGTGCCAGCAGGCATATACAGGGGCCAACCGGACTGCCTTTC
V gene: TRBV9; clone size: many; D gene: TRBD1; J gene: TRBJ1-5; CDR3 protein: CASSEGQGNQPQHF; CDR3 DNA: TGTGCCAGCAGCGAGGGACAGGGAAATCAGCCCCAGCATTTT
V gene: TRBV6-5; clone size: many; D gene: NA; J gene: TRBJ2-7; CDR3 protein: CASSRTIGEQYF; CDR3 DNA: TGTGCCAGCAGTCGTACGATCGGGGAGCAGTACTTC
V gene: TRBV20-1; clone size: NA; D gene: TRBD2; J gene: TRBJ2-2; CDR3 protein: CSAIPGLADTRRFF; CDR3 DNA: TGCAGTGCTATCCCGGGACTAGCGGACACCCGTAGGTTTTTT
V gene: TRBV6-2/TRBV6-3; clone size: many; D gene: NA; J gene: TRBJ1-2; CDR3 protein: CASSYTGSSGYTF; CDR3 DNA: TGTGCCAGCAGTTACACAGGATCCTCTGGCTACACCTTC
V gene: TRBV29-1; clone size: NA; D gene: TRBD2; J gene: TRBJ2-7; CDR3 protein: CSVSGLAGLEQYF; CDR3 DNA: TGCAGCGTGAGTGGGCTAGCGGGGTTAGAGCAGTACTTC
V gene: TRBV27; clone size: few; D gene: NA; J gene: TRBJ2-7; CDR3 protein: CASSWDINSYEQYF; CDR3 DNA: TGTGCCAGCAGTTGGGACATTAACTCCTACGAGCAGTACTTC
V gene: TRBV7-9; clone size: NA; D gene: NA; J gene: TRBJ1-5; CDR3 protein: CASSPDGRPQHF; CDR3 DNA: TGTGCCAGCAGTCCTGATGGGAGGCCCCAGCATTTT
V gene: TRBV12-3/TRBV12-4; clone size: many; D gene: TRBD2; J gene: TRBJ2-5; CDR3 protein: CASSLGVAGEEETQYF; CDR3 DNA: TGTGCCAGCAGTTTGGGAGTGGCGGGAGAGGAAGAGACCCAGTACTTC
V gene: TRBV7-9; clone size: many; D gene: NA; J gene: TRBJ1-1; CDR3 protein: CASSSTPTEAFF; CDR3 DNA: TGTGCCAGCAGCTCGACCCCGACTGAAGCTTTCTTT
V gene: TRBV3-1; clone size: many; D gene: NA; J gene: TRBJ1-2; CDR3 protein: CASSQNGDIHGYTF; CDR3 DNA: TGTGCCAGCAGCCAGAATGGGGATATCCATGGCTACACCTTC
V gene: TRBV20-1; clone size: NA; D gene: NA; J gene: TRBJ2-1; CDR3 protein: CSAREEVYNEQFF; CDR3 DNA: TGCAGTGCTAGAGAAGAAGTTTACAATGAGCAGTTCTTC
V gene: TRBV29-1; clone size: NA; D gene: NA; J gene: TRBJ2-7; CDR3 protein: CSSFLGSYEQYF; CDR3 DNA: TGCAGCAGTTTTCTGGGATCCTACGAGCAGTACTTC
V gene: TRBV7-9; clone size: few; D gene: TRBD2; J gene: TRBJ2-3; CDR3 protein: CASRPARTSGNTDTQYF; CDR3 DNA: TGTGCCAGCAGACCCGCTCGGACTAGCGGGAACACAGATACGCAGTATTTT
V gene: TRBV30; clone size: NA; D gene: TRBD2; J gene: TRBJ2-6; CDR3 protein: CASWTSGDSGANVLTF; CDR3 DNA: TGTGCCTCTTGGACTAGCGGGGACTCTGGGGCCAACGTCCTGACTTTC
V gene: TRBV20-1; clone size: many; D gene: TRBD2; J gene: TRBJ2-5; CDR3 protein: CSAIAGAKETQYF; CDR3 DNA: TGCAGTGCAATAGCGGGCGCCAAGGAGACCCAGTACTTC
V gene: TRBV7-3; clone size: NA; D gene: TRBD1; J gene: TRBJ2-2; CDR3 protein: CASSSNRGPNTGELFF; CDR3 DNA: TGTGCCAGCAGTTCGAACAGGGGCCCTAACACCGGGGAGCTGTTTTTT
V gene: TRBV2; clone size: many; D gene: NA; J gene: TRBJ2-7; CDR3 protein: CASMEGYEQYF; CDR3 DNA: TGTGCCAGCATGGAGGGTTACGAGCAGTACTTC
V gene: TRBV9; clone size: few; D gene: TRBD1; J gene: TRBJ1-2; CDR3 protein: CASRRAGGYYGYTF; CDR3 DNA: TGTGCCAGCAGGAGGGCAGGGGGTTACTATGGCTACACCTTC
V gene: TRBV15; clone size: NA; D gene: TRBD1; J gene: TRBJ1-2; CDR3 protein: CATSRGDRDSGGYTF; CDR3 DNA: TGTGCCACCAGCAGAGGGGACAGGGATTCCGGTGGCTACACCTTC